The 14 T cell receptor beta chains in this list originate from one sample, sequenced in a study of T cells in Graves' hyperthyroidism and ophthalmopathy. Template material for amplifying TCR beta CDR3 regions consisted of RNA transcripts. An initial round of RT-PCR targeting the TCR CDR3 relied on the HTBI primer set. TCRdb itself ran the multiplex PCR reads through MiXCR, one entry per CDR3 protein. The sample lists 220,000 or so distinct CDR3 sequences, roughly 17% occurring once. Input material: blood. Receptors were obtained from a woman younger than 30 with Graves' ophthalmopathy.

This clonotype showed up many times. The gene calls are TRBV7-9 and TRBJ2-5; D is uncertain. CDR3 length equals 14 residues. Germline loops: CDR1 SEHNR, CDR2 FQNEAQ (reference sequence). Trimming took off 2 bases at V and 0 bases at J, with 7 bases between the two ends. CDR3 sequence reads: CASSLPGYQETQYF. The CDR3 nucleotides are TGTGCCAGCAGCTTACCCGGGTACCAAGAGACCCAGTACTTC.

This clonotype occurred many times. The chain is built from TRBV7-2 and TRBJ2-3, with D unclear. This CDR3 region has 13 residues. The germline gives CDR1 SGHTA, CDR2 FQGNSA. V was shortened by 4 bases and J by 8 bases, with 13 bases between the two germline ends. The CDR3 spells CASSSRVIGTQYF. The CDR3 DNA reads TGTGCCAGCAGCTCTCGAGTTATAGGTACGCAGTATTTT.

This clonotype was detected ten times or more. The chain has TRBV5-1 and TRBJ1-2; D uncertain. The CDR3 contains 13 residues. V was trimmed by 0 bases and J by 4 bases, leaving 7 bases between them. The V gene's germline CDR1 is SGHRS and CDR2 YFSETQ. The CDR3, as DNA: TGCGCCAGCAGCTTGGACGGCCTCTATGGCTACACCTTC. As protein: CASSLDGLYGYTF. The full variable domain, completed using reference TRBV5-1 and TRBJ1-2, is KAGVTQTPRYLIKTRGQQVTLSCSPISGHRSVSWYQQTPGQGLQFLFEYFSETQRNKGNFPGRFSGRQFSNSRSEMNVSTLELGDSALYLCASSLDGLYGYTFGSGTRLTVV.

The V and J genes are TRBV20-1 and TRBJ2-2, with 11 positions matching TRBD1. The CDR3 covers 15 residues. From germline, CDR1 is DFQATT and CDR2 SNEGSKA (reference sequence). V shed 3 bases, J shed 0 bases, and the junction held 0 bases outside the gene matches. The CDR3 spells CSARDRGPNTGELFF. CDR3 sequence (DNA): TGCAGTGCTAGGGACAGGGGGCCGAACACCGGGGAGCTGTTTTTT.

This clonotype has at least ten counts. The chain links TRBV13 to TRBJ1-3; TRBD1 is a possible D gene (6 bases). The V end lost 2 bases, the J end lost 3 bases, and 11 bases lay between the germline ends. CDR1 is PRHDT, CDR2 FYEKMQ, per germline (reference sequence). This CDR3 has 15 amino acids. CDR3 sequence: CASSLRGFNGNTIYF. CDR3 coding DNA: TGTGCCAGCAGCTTAAGGGGGTTTAATGGAAACACCATATATTTT.

The CDR3 DNA is TGTGCCAGCAGCTTATTTGGCGGGGGGGACGAGCAGTACTTC. Its protein product is CASSLFGGGDEQYF. The rearrangement links TRBV7-3 to TRBJ2-7, with 9 bases fitting TRBD2. CDR3 length: 14 amino acids. V gave up 2 bases and J gave up 5 bases; unmatched junction bases: 4. Germline V gene data show CDR1 as SGHTA and CDR2 as FQGTGA.

The count of this clonotype is one. Since a much larger clone is just one base distant, this may be a read error. The chain is built from TRBV7-9 and TRBJ2-1; D not resolved. This CDR3 has 12 amino acids. The germline V gene encodes CDR1 SEHNR and CDR2 FQNEAQ (reference sequence). The CDR3 protein is CAGSLEFDEQFF. CDR3 DNA: TGTGCCGGCAGCTTAGAGTTCGATGAGCAGTTCTTC.

The rearrangement joins TRBV4-1 to TRBJ1-4; D uncertain. This CDR3 is 13 amino acids long. CDR1 is MGHRA and CDR2 is YSYEKL in the germline V gene. V lost 4 bases, J lost 8 bases, and 11 bases lay in between. The CDR3 sequence: CASSLLQREKLFF. The CDR3 bases are TGCGCCAGCAGCCTCCTCCAGAGGGAAAAACTGTTTTTT.

This clonotype was seen repeatedly, ten times or more. The chain is built from TRBV6-1 and TRBJ1-5; 9 bases are shared with TRBD1. Trimming took 5 bases from V and 6 from J; bases not matched to a gene: 8. The CDR3 contains 15 residues. The V gene's germline CDR1 is MNHNS and CDR2 SASEGT. The CDR3 bases are TGTGCCAGCAGTCGCGCACAGGGGGCTGGTCAGCCCCAGCATTTT. Translation: CASSRAQGAGQPQHF.

Note on this clonotype: One base away lies a much larger clone, so this may be a sequencing read error. This chain connects TRBV18 to TRBJ1-5, with D hard to call. The germline V gene has CDR1 KGHSH and CDR2 LQKENI. The CDR3 length is 13 residues. CDR3 coding DNA: TGTGCCGGCTCACCAGAGGCTATGGCGCCCCAGCATTTT. It specifies CAGSPEAMAPQHF.

In this sample, this clonotype turned up many times. V usage is TRBV2 and J usage is TRBJ2-6; no clear D. The V end was cut by 6 bases, the J end by 1 base, with 10 bases between. CDR1 SNHLY and CDR2 FYNNEI come from the germline V gene. This CDR3 region has 15 residues. This chain's CDR3 is CASRGQRSGANVLTF. The CDR3, as DNA: TGTGCCAGCAGGGGCCAACGGTCTGGGGCCAACGTCCTGACTTTC.

The sample holds many counts of this clonotype. This sequence joins TRBV5-8 and TRBJ2-1; TRBD1 is a possible D gene (6 bases). The CDR3 sequence is 15 residues long. CDR1 is SGHTS and CDR2 is YDEGEE in the germline V gene. V was clipped by 2 bases and J by 2 bases, with 11 bases between them. The CDR3 region has the DNA TGTGCCAGCAGCTTCGACAGGTCGACCTACAATGAGCAGTTCTTC. Amino acids: CASSFDRSTYNEQFF.

At least ten counts were recorded for this clonotype. The V and J genes are TRBV29-1 and TRBJ2-3; 12 bases agree with TRBD2. This CDR3 has 14 amino acids. J was trimmed by 3 bases and V by 7 bases; bases with no gene match: 5. Per germline, CDR1 SQVTM and CDR2 ANQGSEA. The CDR3 reads CSAVGLAGTDTQYF. The DNA for the CDR3 is TGCAGCGCCGTTGGACTAGCGGGGACAGATACGCAGTATTTT.

In its sample, this clonotype was seen once. The chain uses TRBV7-9 and TRBJ2-7; TRBD2 matches 14 bases. Trimming cost V 5 bases and J 6 bases; bases outside gene matches: 6. The CDR3 length is 15 residues. Germline V gene lookup returns CDR1 SEHNR and CDR2 FQNEAQ (reference sequence). CDR3 in DNA: TGTGCCAGCAGCCCAGGGACTAGCGGGAGTGGCGAGCAGTACTTC. Its protein product is CASSPGTSGSGEQYF.